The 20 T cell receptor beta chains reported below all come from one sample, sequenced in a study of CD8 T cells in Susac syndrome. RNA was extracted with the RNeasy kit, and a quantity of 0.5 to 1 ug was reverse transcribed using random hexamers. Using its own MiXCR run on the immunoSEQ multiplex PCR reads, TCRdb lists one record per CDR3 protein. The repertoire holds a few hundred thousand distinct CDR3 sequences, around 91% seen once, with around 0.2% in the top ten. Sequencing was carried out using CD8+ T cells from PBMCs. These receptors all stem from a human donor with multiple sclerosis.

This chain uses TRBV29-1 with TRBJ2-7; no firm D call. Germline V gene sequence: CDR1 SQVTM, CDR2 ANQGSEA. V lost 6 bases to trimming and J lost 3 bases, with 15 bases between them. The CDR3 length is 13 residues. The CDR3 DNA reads TGCAGCGTGACCGACATCAGAAGCTACGAGCAGTACTTC. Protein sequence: CSVTDIRSYEQYF.

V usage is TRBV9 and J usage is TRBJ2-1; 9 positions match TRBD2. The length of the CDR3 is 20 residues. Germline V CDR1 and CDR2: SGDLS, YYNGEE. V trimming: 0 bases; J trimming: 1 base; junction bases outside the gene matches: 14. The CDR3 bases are TGTGCCAGCAGCGTAGGAGGGGTTAGCGGGAGCTCTACTTCCTACAATGAGCAGTTCTTC. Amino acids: CASSVGGVSGSSTSYNEQFF.

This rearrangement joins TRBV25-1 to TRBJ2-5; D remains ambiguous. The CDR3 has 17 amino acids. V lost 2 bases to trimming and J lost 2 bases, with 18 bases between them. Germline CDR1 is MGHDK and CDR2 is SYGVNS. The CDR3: CASSETKVNSQQETQYF. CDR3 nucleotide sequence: TGTGCCAGCAGTGAAACGAAAGTGAACAGCCAGCAAGAGACCCAGTACTTC.

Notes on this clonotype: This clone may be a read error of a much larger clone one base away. As DNA, the CDR3 is TGTGCCAGCAGTTGGGCAGGCTACGAGCAGTACTTC. Its translation: CASSWAGYEQYF. This rearrangement joins TRBV27 to TRBJ2-7; D is undetermined. The V gene's germline CDR1 is MNHEY and CDR2 SMNVEV (reference sequence). The CDR3 has 12 residues. Deletions cut 4 bases from V and 3 bases from J, with 7 bases between.

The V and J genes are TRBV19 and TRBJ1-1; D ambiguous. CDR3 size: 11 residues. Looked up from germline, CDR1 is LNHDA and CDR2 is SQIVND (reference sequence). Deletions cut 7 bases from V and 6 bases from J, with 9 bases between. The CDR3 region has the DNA TGTGCCAGTAAGAATGCCGCTGAAGCTTTCTTT. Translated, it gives CASKNAAEAFF. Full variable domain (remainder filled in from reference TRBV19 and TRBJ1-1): DGGITQSPKYLFRKEGQNVTLSCEQNLNHDAMYWYRQDPGQGLRLIYYSQIVNDFQKGDIAEGYSVSREKKESFPLTVTSAQKNPTAFYLCASKNAAEAFFGQGTRLTVV.

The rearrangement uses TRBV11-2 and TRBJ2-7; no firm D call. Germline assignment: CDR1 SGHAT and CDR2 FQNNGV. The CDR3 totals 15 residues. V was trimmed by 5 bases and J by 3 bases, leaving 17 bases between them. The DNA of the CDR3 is TGTGCCAGCAGCGGTGGGGATCGACCGTACTACGAGCAGTACTTC. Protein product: CASSGGDRPYYEQYF.

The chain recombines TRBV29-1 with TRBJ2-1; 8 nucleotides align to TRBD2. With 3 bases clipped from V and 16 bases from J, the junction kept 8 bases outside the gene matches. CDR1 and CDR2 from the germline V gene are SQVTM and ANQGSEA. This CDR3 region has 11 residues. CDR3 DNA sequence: TGCAGCGTTGACCTCACCGGACTAGCATTCTTC. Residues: CSVDLTGLAFF.

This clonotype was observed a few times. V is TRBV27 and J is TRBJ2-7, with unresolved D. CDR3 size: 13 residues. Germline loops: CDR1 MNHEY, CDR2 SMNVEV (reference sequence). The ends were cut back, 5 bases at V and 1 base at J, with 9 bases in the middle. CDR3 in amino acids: CASSPYSSYEQYF. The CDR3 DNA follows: TGTGCCAGCAGTCCCTACTCTTCCTACGAGCAGTACTTC.

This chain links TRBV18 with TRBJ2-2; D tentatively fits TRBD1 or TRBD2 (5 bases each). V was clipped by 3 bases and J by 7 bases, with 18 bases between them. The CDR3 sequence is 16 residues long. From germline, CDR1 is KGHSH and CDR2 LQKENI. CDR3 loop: CASSPLTGTDIGELFF. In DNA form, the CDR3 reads TGTGCCAGCTCACCGTTAACCGGGACCGACATCGGGGAGCTGTTTTTT.

CDR3 sequence reads: CASSSGTSLTYEQYF. CDR3 DNA sequence: TGTGCCAGCAGCTCCGGGACTAGCCTTACCTACGAGCAGTACTTC. This sequence joins TRBV7-9 and TRBJ2-7, with 9 bases identical to TRBD2. Germline-derived CDR1 and CDR2 are SEHNR and FQNEAQ (reference sequence). The CDR3 has 15 amino acids. Trimming removed 4 bases from V and 2 bases from J; junction bases left unmatched: 6.

CDR3 sequence reads: CASSYGSGEQYF. In nucleotides, the CDR3 is TGTGCCAGCAGCTATGGCAGTGGCGAGCAGTACTTC. The V gene is TRBV9, the J gene TRBJ2-7, with D unresolved. V was clipped by 4 bases and J by 6 bases, with 11 bases between them. Germline CDR1 and CDR2: SGDLS and YYNGEE. This CDR3 comprises 12 residues.

In DNA, the CDR3 is TGTGCCAGTAATGGGCTAGCGGGAGTTCGGCGCGGGGAGCTGTTTTTT. Its translation is CASNGLAGVRRGELFF. The rearrangement links TRBV19 to TRBJ2-2, with TRBD2 matching 10 bases. Germline V gene sequence: CDR1 LNHDA, CDR2 SQIVND (reference sequence). This CDR3 spans 16 amino acids. After removal of 7 bases from V and 7 bases from J, the junction contained 12 bases not matched to a gene.

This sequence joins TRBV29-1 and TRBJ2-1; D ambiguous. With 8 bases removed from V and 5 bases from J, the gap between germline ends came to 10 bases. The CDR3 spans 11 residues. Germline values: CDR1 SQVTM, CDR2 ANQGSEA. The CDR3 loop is CSSIGHNEQFF. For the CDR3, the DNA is TGCAGCAGCATTGGGCACAATGAGCAGTTCTTC.

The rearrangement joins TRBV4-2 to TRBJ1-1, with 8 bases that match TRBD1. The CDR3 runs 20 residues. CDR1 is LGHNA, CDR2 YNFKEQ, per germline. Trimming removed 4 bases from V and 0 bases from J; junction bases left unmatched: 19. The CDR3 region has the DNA TGTGCCAGCAGCCCCCTAGGAGGGTGGACAGGGTGGGTGTTGAACACTGAAGCTTTCTTT. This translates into CASSPLGGWTGWVLNTEAFF.

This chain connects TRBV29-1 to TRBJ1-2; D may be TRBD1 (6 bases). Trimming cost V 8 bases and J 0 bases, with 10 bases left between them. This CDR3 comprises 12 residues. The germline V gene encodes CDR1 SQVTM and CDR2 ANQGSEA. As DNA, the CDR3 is TGCAGCATTAGACAGGCTAACTATGGCTACACCTTC. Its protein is CSIRQANYGYTF.

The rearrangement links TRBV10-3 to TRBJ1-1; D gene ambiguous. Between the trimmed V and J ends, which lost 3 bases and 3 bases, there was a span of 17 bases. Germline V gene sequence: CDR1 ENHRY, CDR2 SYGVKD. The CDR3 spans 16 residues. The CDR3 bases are TGTGCCATCAGTGATATTGGGATCGGGGAGGACACTGAAGCTTTCTTT. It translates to CAISDIGIGEDTEAFF.

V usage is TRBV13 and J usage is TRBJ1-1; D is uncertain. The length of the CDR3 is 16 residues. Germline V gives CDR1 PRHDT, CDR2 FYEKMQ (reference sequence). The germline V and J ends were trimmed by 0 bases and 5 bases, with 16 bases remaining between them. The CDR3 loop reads CASSLGSPGSGTEAFF. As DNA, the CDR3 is TGTGCCAGCAGCTTAGGCTCCCCAGGCTCGGGTACTGAAGCTTTCTTT. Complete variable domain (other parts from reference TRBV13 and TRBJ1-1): AAGVIQSPRHLIKEKRETATLKCYPIPRHDTVYWYQQGPGQDPQFLISFYEKMQSDKGSIPDRFSAQQFSDYHSELNMSSLELGDSALYFCASSLGSPGSGTEAFFGQGTRLTVV.

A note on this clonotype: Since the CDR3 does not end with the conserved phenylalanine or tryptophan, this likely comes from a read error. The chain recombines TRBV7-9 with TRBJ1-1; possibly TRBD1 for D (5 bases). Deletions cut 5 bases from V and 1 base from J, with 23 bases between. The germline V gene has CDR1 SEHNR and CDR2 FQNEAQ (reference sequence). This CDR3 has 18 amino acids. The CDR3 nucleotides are TGTGCCAGCAGCCCCTTGACAGCAACAATCCATAGGAACACTGAAGCTTTCCTT. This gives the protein CASSPLTATIHRNTEAFL.

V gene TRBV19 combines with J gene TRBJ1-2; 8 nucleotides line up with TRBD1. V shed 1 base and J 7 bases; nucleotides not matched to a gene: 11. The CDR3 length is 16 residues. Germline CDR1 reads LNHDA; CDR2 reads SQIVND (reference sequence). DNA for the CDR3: TGTGCCAGTAGTATAGCCGCGACAGGGGCGCAGGGTGGCTACACCTTC. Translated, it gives CASSIAATGAQGGYTF.

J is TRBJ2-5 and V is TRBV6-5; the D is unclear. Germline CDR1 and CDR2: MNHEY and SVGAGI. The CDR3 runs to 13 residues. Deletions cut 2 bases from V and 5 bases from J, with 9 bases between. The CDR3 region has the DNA TGTGCCAGCAGTTACGGTTTTGGGGAGACCCAGTACTTC. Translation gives CASSYGFGETQYF.